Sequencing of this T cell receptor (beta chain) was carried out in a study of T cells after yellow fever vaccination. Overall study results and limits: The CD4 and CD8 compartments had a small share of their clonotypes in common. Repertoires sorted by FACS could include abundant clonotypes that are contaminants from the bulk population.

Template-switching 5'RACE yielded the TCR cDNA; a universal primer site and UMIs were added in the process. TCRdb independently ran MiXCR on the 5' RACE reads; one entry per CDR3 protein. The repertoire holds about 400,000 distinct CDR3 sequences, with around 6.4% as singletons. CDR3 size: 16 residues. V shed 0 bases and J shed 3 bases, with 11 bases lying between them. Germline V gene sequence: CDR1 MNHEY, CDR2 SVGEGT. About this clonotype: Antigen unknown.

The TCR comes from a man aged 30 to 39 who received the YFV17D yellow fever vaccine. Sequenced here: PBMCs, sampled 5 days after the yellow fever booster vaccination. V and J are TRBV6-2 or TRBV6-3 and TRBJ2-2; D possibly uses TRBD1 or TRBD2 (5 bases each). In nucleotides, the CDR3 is TGTGCCAGCAGTTACTCTGGGGGATCGGACACCGGGGAGCTGTTTTTT. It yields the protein CASSYSGGSDTGELFF.